Sequencing of this TCR beta chain was carried out in a study of tumor-infiltrating lymphocytes in primary liver carcinoma. Study as a whole: Productive TCRbeta reads per sample were roughly 3.5 to 8 million, not differing by tissue.

V was shortened by 6 bases and J by 10 bases, with 6 bases between the two germline ends. The CDR3 is 10 residues long. On this clonotype: Given a much more abundant clone one base away, this may be a read error.

Total RNA amounting to roughly 0.5 ug was the source from which TCR beta cDNA was made with a constant-region primer. Investigators got TCR beta libraries out of three nested multiplex PCR rounds, done with slightly modified ARM-PCR. TRBV1-TRBV30 forward primers and a C-beta reverse primer were used in the first two PCR rounds, which each ran for ten to eleven cycles. TCRdb redid the calling of the multiplex PCR reads with MiXCR, one entry per CDR3 protein. The table records about 120,000 distinct CDR3 sequences, around two thirds of them present only once. Co-extraction of both nucleic acids (RNA and DNA) used about 17-33 mg of unsorted bulk tissue.

The origin of this receptor is a woman between 55 and 75 years old with primary liver carcinoma and hepatitis B virus infection. The genes are TRBV12-3 or TRBV12-4 and TRBJ1-4; D gene ambiguous. Sequencing input: liver tumor tissue from sampling region 1. Subset defined: tumor region T1, superior pole. The CDR3 region is CASSGVKLFF. As DNA, the CDR3 is TGTGCCAGCAGCGGGGTAAAACTGTTTTTT.